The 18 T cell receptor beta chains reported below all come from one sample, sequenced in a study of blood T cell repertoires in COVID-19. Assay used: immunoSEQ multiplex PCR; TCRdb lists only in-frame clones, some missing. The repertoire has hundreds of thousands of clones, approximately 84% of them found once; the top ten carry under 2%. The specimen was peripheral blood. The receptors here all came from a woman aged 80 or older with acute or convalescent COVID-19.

The CDR3 loop reads CASSSLAGGKLFF. CDR3 bases: TGTGCCAGCAGCTCTCTCGCGGGTGGAAAACTGTTTTTT. The V call is TRBV9, the J call TRBJ1-4; D ambiguous. Trimming removed 4 bases at V and 10 bases at J, with 14 bases between. This CDR3 is 13 amino acids long. Per the germline V gene, CDR1 is SGDLS and CDR2 is YYNGEE. The full variable domain, in which reference TRBV9 and TRBJ1-4 provide the parts outside the CDR3, is DSGVTQTPKHLITATGQRVTLRCSPRSGDLSVYWYQQSLDQGLQFLIQYYNGEERAKGNILERFSAQQFPDLHSELNLSSLELGDSALYFCASSSLAGGKLFFGSGTQLSVL.

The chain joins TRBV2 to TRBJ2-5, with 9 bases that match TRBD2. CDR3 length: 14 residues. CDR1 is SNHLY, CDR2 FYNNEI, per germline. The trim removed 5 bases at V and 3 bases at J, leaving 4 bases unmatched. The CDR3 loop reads CASSSGGKKETQYF. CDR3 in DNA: TGTGCCAGCAGTAGCGGGGGGAAGAAAGAGACCCAGTACTTC.

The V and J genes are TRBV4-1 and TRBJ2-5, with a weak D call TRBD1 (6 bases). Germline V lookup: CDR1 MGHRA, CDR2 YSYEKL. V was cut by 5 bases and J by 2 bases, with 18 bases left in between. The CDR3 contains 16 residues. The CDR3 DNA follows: TGCGCCAGCAGCAAGCAGGGGAGCTCGATTCAAGAGACCCAGTACTTC. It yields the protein CASSKQGSSIQETQYF.

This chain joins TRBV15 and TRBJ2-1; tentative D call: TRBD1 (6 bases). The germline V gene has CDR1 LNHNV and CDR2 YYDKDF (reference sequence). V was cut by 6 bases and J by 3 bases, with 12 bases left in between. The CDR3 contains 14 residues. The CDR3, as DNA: TGTGCCACCAGTTTCGGACAGAGCTACAATGAGCAGTTCTTC. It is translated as CATSFGQSYNEQFF.

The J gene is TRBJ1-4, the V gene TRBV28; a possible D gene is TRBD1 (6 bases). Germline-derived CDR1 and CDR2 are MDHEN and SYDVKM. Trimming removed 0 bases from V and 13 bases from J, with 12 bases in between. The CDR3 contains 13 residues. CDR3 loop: CASSLWGQLGLFF. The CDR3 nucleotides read TGTGCCAGCAGTTTATGGGGACAACTCGGACTGTTTTTT.

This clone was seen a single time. Here the CDR3 reads CASSSQGRSSYEQYF. The CDR3 region has the DNA TGTGCCAGCAGTTCCCAGGGGCGGAGCTCCTACGAGCAGTACTTC. The chain uses TRBV6-2 or TRBV6-3 and TRBJ2-7, with D maybe TRBD1 (6 bases). Per the germline V gene, CDR1 is MNHEY and CDR2 is SVGEGT. The CDR3 extends over 15 amino acids. Trimming shortened V by 4 bases and J by 0 bases, and 13 bases separated the two germline ends.

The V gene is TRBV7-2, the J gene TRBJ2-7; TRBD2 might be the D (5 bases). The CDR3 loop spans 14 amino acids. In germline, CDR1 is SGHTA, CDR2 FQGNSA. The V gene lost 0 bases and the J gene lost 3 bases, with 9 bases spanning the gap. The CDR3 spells CASSLASGDYEQYF. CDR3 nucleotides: TGTGCCAGCAGCTTAGCGAGCGGTGACTACGAGCAGTACTTC.

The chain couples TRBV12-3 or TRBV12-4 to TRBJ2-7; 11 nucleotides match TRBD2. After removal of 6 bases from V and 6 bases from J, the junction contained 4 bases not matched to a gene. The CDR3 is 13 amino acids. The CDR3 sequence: CASRLAGVPEQYF. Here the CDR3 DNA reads TGTGCCAGCAGACTAGCGGGAGTTCCCGAGCAGTACTTC.

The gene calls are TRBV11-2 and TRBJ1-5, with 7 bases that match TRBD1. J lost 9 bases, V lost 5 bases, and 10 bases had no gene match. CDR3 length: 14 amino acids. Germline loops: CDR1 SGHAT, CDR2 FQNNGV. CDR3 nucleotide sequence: TGTGCCAGCAGCCAGGGGACAGCCGAGGGGCCCCAGCATTTT. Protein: CASSQGTAEGPQHF.

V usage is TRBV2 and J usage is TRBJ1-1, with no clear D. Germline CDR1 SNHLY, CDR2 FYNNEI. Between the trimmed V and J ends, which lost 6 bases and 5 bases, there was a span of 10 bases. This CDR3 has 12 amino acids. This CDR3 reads CASRRRETEAFF. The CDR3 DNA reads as TGTGCCAGCAGGCGGCGGGAAACTGAAGCTTTCTTT. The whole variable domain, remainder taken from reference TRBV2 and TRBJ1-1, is EPEVTQTPSHQVTQMGQEVILRCVPISNHLYFYWYRQILGQKVEFLVSFYNNEISEKSEIFDDQFSVERPDGSNFTLKIRSTKLEDSAMYFCASRRRETEAFFGQGTRLTVV.

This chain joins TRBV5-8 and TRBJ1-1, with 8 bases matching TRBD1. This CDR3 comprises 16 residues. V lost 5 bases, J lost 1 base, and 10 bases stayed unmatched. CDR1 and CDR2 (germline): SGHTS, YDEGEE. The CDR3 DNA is TGTGCCAGCAGGTCATTGGGACAGGAGAGGAACACTGAAGCTTTCTTT. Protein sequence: CASRSLGQERNTEAFF.

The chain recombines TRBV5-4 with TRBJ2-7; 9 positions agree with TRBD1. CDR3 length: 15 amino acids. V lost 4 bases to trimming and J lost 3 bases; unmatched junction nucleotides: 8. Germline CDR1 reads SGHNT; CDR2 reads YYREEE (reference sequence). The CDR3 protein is CASSTDGTGIYEQYF. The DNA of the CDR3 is TGTGCCAGCAGCACGGATGGGACAGGGATCTACGAGCAGTACTTC.

CDR3 nucleotide sequence: TGTGCCAGCTCACCCAGCATAATGGTCTCCGCGGGAGCTTTCTTT. This encodes CASSPSIMVSAGAFF. This sequence joins TRBV18 and TRBJ1-1; no definite D call. V lost 3 bases to trimming and J lost 10 bases, with 21 bases between them. CDR1 and CDR2 (germline): KGHSH, LQKENI. The CDR3 extends over 15 amino acids. Based on the CDR3 plus reference TRBV18 and TRBJ1-1, the full variable domain is NAGVMQNPRHLVRRRGQEARLRCSPMKGHSHVYWYRQLPEEGLKFMVYLQKENIIDESGMPKERFSAEFPKEGPSILRIQQVVRGDSAAYFCASSPSIMVSAGAFFGQGTRLTVV.

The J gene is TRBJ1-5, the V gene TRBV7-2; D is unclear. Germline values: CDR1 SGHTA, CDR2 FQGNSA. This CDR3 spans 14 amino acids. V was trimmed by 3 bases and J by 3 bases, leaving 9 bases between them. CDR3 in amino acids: CASSFTGNNQPQHF. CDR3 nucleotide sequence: TGTGCCAGCAGCTTTACGGGAAACAATCAGCCCCAGCATTTT.

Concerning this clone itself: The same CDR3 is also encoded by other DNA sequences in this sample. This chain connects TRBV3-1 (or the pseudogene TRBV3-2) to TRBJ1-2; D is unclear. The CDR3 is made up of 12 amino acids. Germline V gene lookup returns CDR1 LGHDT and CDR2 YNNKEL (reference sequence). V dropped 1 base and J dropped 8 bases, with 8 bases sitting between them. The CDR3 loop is CASSQVGGGYTF. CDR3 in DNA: TGTGCCAGCAGCCAAGTAGGAGGCGGCTACACCTTC.

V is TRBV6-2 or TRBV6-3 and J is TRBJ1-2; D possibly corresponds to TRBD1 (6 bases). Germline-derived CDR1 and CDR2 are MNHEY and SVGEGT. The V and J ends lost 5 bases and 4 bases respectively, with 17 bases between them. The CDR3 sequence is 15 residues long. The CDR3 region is CASSTRTAAGYGYTF. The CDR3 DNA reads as TGTGCCAGCAGTACACGGACAGCCGCAGGCTATGGCTACACCTTC.

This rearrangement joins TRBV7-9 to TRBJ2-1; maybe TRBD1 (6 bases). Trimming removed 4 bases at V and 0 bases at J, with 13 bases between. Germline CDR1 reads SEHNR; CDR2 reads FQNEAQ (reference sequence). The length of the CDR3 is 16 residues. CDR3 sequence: CASSYSQGFSYNEQFF. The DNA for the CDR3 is TGTGCCAGCAGCTACTCACAGGGATTCTCCTACAATGAGCAGTTCTTC.

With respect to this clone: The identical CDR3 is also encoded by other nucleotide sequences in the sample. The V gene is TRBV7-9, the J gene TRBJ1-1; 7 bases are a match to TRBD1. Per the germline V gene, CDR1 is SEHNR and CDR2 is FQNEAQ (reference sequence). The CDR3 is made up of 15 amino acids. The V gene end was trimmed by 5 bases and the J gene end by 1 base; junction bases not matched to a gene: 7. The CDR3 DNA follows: TGTGCCAGCAGCCCCCGACAGGGAGGGAACACTGAAGCTTTCTTT. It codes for CASSPRQGGNTEAFF. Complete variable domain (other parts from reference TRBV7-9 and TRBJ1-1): DTGVSQNPRHKITKRGQNVTFRCDPISEHNRLYWYRQTLGQGPEFLTYFQNEAQLEKSRLLSDRFSAERPKGSFSTLEIQRTEQGDSAMYLCASSPRQGGNTEAFFGQGTRLTVV.